This TCR beta chain emerged from a study of T cell clonotyping in hematopoietic cell transplantation. Study in general: Recipient samples before transplant were obtained post-cytoreduction.

Regarding time point: recipient sample about 28 days before transplant, after cytoreduction. Recipient blood drawn about 28 days pretransplant and days 30, 100, 180 after. General study findings and limits: Few recipient clonotypes overlapped donors; over 97% were de novo at given depth.

As for this clone: No antigen is known for it.

This table comes from immunoSEQ multiplex PCR, and its TCRdb copy is limited to in-frame clones, with some not included. The sample lists tens of thousands of clones, approximately 81% occurring once. The CDR3 is made up of 13 amino acids. CDR1 and CDR2 from the germline V gene are SGHDN and FVKESK. Trimming took 0 bases from V and 12 from J, leaving 12 bases between them. The material sequenced was peripheral blood mononuclear cells, taken before stem cell transplant. The chain joins TRBV14 to TRBJ2-1; D gene ambiguous. The clonotype was recovered from a man aged 55 to 70 with acute myeloid leukemia. Some clones in this sample may be carry-over from other donors' samples. The CDR3 reads CASSQESERRQFF. The CDR3 coding sequence is TGTGCCAGCAGCCAAGAGTCCGAACGACGGCAGTTCTTC. Filled out from reference TRBV14 and TRBJ2-1, the complete variable domain reads EAGVTQFPSHSVIEKGQTVTLRCDPISGHDNLYWYRRVMGKEIKFLLHFVKESKQDESGMPNNRFLAERTGGTYSTLKVQPAELEDSGVYFCASSQESERRQFFGPGTRLTVL.